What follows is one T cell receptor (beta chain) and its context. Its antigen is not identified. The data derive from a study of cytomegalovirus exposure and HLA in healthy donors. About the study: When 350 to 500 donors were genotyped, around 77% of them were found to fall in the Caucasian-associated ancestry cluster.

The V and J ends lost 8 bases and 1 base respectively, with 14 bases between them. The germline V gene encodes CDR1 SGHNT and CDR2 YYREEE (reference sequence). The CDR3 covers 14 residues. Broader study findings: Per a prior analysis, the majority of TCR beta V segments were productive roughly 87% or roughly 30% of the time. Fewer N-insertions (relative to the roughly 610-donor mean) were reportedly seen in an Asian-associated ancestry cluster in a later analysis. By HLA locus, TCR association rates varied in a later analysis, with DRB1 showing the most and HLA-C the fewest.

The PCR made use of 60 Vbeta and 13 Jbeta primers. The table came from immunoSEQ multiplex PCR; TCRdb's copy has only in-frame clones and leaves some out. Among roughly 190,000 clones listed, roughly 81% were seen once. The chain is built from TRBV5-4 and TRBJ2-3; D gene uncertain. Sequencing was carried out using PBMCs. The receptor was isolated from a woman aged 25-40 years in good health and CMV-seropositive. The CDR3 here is CASRPPEGTDTQYF. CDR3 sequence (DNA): TGTGCCAGTCGCCCCCCAGAGGGCACAGATACGCAGTATTTT.